This TCR beta chain originates from a study of blood T cell repertoires in COVID-19. The CDR3 contains 14 residues. V shed 5 bases and J 2 bases; nucleotides not matched to a gene: 5. Germline lookup yields CDR1 SGHNT and CDR2 YYREEE (reference sequence). How the authors handled the data: Estimation of nucleated cell counts was performed using reference gene primer amplification. Measured with immunoSEQ multiplex PCR; TCRdb has only the in-frame clones, and not every one. Clone size and V and J calls were adopted from that table, with D and trimming inferred from the DNA. The sample lists roughly 250,000 clones; roughly 84% were seen once.

The source is a person aged 65 to 79 with COVID-19, enrolled during active disease. J is TRBJ2-5 and V is TRBV5-4, with 8 positions matching TRBD1. The sample consisted of peripheral blood. The CDR3 region has the DNA TGTGCCAGCAGTCAATGGGACAGGCAAGAGACCCAGTACTTC. It specifies CASSQWDRQETQYF. Full variable domain (missing parts from reference TRBV5-4 and TRBJ2-5): ETGVTQSPTHLIKTRGQQVTLRCSSQSGHNTVSWYQQALGQGPQFIFQYYREEENGRGNFPPRFSGLQFPNYSSELNVNALELDDSALYLCASSQWDRQETQYFGPGTRLLVL.